The present entry profiles one T cell receptor beta chain with its context. The germline V gene has CDR1 LNHNV and CDR2 YYDKDF (reference sequence). V was clipped by 5 bases and J by 5 bases; unmatched bases: 1. The CDR3 runs to 12 residues. This sample is drawn from a study of technical replicates of blood from a handful of donors. Clones were read by immunoSEQ multiplex PCR, and TCRdb kept only the in-frame ones, dropping some. The sample lists over 80,000 clones; approximately 96% were seen once. The V and J genes are TRBV15 and TRBJ2-5; 8 bases match TRBD1. The source of this sequence is a human donor in good health. What was sequenced was T cells isolated from PBMCs. The CDR3 spells CATSRTGETQYF. The CDR3 DNA reads TGTGCCACCAGCCGGACAGGGGAGACCCAGTACTTC.